Below, 20 T cell receptor beta chains from the same sample are listed, as sequenced in a study of blood T cells in healthy people across ages (dated by TCRdb to about 2015). The library was prepared using 5' RACE. Data came from an Illumina HiSeq 2500. A second PCR of about 7 to 12 cycles was run with a J-beta primer mix and a sample-barcoded 5' primer. TCRdb reworked the public reads: Q25 trimming with fastp, MiXCR clone assembly, productive beta chains retained. Identical CDR3 proteins give one entry, which carries the most common genes and DNA. The sample has 1.5 million to 2 million distinct CDR3 sequences on record, approximately 28% of them singletons. The ten largest clones represent less than 9.5% of the sample. The material sequenced was blood. The receptor source for this set is a woman aged 25-40 years in good health.

A few counts support this clonotype. V is TRBV29-1 and J is TRBJ1-2, with no clear D. Germline V lookup: CDR1 SQVTM, CDR2 ANQGSEA. V lost 3 bases and J lost 2, with 10 bases in between. The CDR3 extends over 13 amino acids. The CDR3 spells CSVDDTENYGYTF. CDR3 nucleotide sequence: TGCAGCGTTGATGATACAGAGAACTATGGCTACACCTTC.

Details on this clonotype: A much larger clonotype is one base distant, so this may be a read error. The V gene is TRBV5-1, the J gene TRBJ2-1, with 8 bases identical to TRBD2. Per germline, CDR1 SGHRS and CDR2 YFSETQ. The CDR3 spans 16 residues. CDR3 protein: CTSSLDPGLALNEQFF. CDR3 in DNA: TGCACCAGCAGCTTGGACCCCGGACTAGCCCTCAATGAGCAGTTCTTC.

This rearrangement joins TRBV18 to TRBJ2-5; D might be TRBD2 (6 bases). Per the germline V gene, CDR1 is KGHSH and CDR2 is LQKENI. There are 16 residues in the CDR3. V was shortened by 3 bases and J by 4 bases, with 18 bases between the two germline ends. For the CDR3, the DNA is TGTGCCAGCTCACCTACCCGCTCGACTAGTAGAGAGACCCAGTACTTC. It is translated as CASSPTRSTSRETQYF.

The chain recombines TRBV12-3 or TRBV12-4 with TRBJ1-4; 7 positions agree with TRBD1. The CDR3 has 15 residues. Trimming at V came to 5 bases and at J to 3 bases, leaving 6 bases not matched to a gene. This CDR3 is CASSERGGSNEKLFF. The CDR3 nucleotides are TGTGCCAGCAGTGAGAGAGGGGGCTCTAATGAAAAACTGTTTTTT.

The chain combines TRBV15 with TRBJ2-1; possible D gene TRBD1, 6 bases. The CDR3 length is 13 residues. The V gene's germline CDR1 is LNHNV and CDR2 YYDKDF (reference sequence). Trimming removed 4 bases at V and 8 bases at J, with 12 bases between. Here the CDR3 reads CATSNRVRDEQFF. CDR3 coding DNA: TGTGCCACCAGCAACAGGGTGCGGGATGAGCAGTTCTTC.

J is TRBJ2-7 and V is TRBV9; 7 nucleotides agree with TRBD2. The CDR3 has 15 residues. V lost 0 bases, J lost 2 bases, and 5 bases stayed unmatched. Germline V CDR1 and CDR2: SGDLS, YYNGEE. CDR3 region: CASSVGASGPYEQYF. The CDR3, as DNA: TGTGCCAGCAGCGTAGGGGCTAGCGGCCCCTACGAGCAGTACTTC. Using reference TRBV9 and TRBJ2-7 for the parts outside the CDR3, the full variable domain is DSGVTQTPKHLITATGQRVTLRCSPRSGDLSVYWYQQSLDQGLQFLIQYYNGEERAKGNILERFSAQQFPDLHSELNLSSLELGDSALYFCASSVGASGPYEQYFGPGTRLTVT.

Regarding this clonotype: Germline and junction disagree at one end, which may indicate a read error. The chain employs TRBV12-3 or TRBV12-4 and TRBJ2-3, with D perhaps matching TRBD2 (6 bases). The CDR3 runs to 16 residues. CDR3 region: CASSLGGELSTDAQYF. The DNA for the CDR3 is TGTGCCAGCAGTTTAGGGGGGGAACTCAGCACAGATGCGCAGTATTTT.

This sequence joins TRBV7-3 and TRBJ2-1; D gene uncertain. The CDR3 is 15 residues long. The germline V gene encodes CDR1 SGHTA and CDR2 FQGTGA. The ends were cut back, 2 bases at V and 4 bases at J, with 12 bases in the middle. The CDR3 DNA reads TGTGCCAGCAGCTTACGGACCCAGCCGTACAATGAGCAGTTCTTC. Protein product: CASSLRTQPYNEQFF.

J is TRBJ1-2 and V is TRBV3-1; D unclear. The V end was cut by 0 bases, the J end by 3 bases, with 8 bases between. The CDR3 sequence is 14 residues long. Germline CDR1 and CDR2: LGHDT and YNNKEL (reference sequence). The CDR3 is CASSQDSTDYGYTF. In DNA, the CDR3 is TGTGCCAGCAGCCAAGACAGCACCGACTATGGCTACACCTTC.

Ten or more counts support this clonotype. The chain carries TRBV29-1 and TRBJ2-1; TRBD2 matches at 8 bases. Trimming took 7 bases from V and 8 from J; bases not matched to a gene: 10. This CDR3 region has 13 residues. Germline-derived CDR1 and CDR2 are SQVTM and ANQGSEA. The CDR3, as DNA: TGCAGCGCCCGGACTAGCTTGATGGATGAGCAGTTCTTC. Translating it yields CSARTSLMDEQFF.

This clonotype has only a few counts. The chain is built from TRBV20-1 and TRBJ2-1, with a possible D match to TRBD2 (5 bases). Per germline, CDR1 DFQATT and CDR2 SNEGSKA (reference sequence). This CDR3 is built from 15 residues. V lost 0 bases and J lost 7, with 16 bases in between. The CDR3 region has the DNA TGCAGTGCTAGAGATAGCGCACCCAGAAGGAATGAGCAGTTCTTC. Translating gives CSARDSAPRRNEQFF.

This sequence joins TRBV5-1 and TRBJ1-2; tentative D call: TRBD1 (5 bases). The CDR3 runs 13 residues. CDR1 and CDR2 from the germline V gene are SGHRS and YFSETQ. Between the trimmed V and J ends, which lost 4 bases and 8 bases, there was a span of 15 bases. CDR3 region: CASSQSGLEGYTF. The CDR3 DNA reads TGCGCCAGCAGCCAATCGGGACTCGAGGGCTACACCTTC.

This clonotype was seen more than once but under ten times. The chain's CDR3 is CASGFMDGYTF. The CDR3 nucleotides are TGTGCTAGTGGTTTCATGGATGGCTACACCTTC. The rearrangement uses TRBV12-5 and TRBJ1-2, with unresolved D. CDR1 LGHNT and CDR2 FRNRAP come from the germline V gene. The CDR3 has 11 residues. V lost 3 bases and J lost 6, with 5 bases in between.

The V gene is TRBV5-5, the J gene TRBJ1-1, with D possibly being TRBD1 (6 bases). CDR3 length: 17 amino acids. CDR1 SGHKS and CDR2 YYEKEE come from the germline V gene (reference sequence). Trimming pared 1 base from V and 1 base from J, leaving 17 bases between. The CDR3 DNA is TGTGCCAGCAGCTTGTTTAACAGGGTAGGGAGGAACACTGAAGCTTTCTTT. Protein: CASSLFNRVGRNTEAFF.

This clonotype was detected ten times or more. This sequence joins TRBV29-1 and TRBJ1-2; 9 bases fit TRBD1. Germline V gene sequence: CDR1 SQVTM, CDR2 ANQGSEA. The trim removed 7 bases at V and 8 bases at J, leaving 8 bases unmatched. This CDR3 is 12 amino acids long. The CDR3 here is CSAETGGFGYTF. The CDR3 DNA is TGCAGCGCAGAAACAGGGGGCTTCGGCTACACCTTC. The complete variable domain, with remaining parts taken from reference TRBV29-1 and TRBJ1-2, reads SAVISQKPSRDICQRGTSLTIQCQVDSQVTMMFWYRQQPGQSLTLIATANQGSEATYESGFVIDKFPISRPNLTFSTLTVSNMSPEDSSIYLCSAETGGFGYTFGSGTRLTVV.

This clonotype has ten or more counts. This chain connects TRBV5-1 to TRBJ2-7; 8 nucleotides align to TRBD1. Germline lookup yields CDR1 SGHRS and CDR2 YFSETQ. The CDR3 is made up of 14 amino acids. V lost 0 bases, J lost 12 bases, and 11 bases stayed unmatched. The CDR3 sequence is CASSLAPGQAEAYF. In DNA form, the CDR3 reads TGCGCCAGCAGCTTGGCCCCGGGACAGGCCGAGGCGTACTTC. The variable domain in full, completed from reference TRBV5-1 and TRBJ2-7, reads KAGVTQTPRYLIKTRGQQVTLSCSPISGHRSVSWYQQTPGQGLQFLFEYFSETQRNKGNFPGRFSGRQFSNSRSEMNVSTLELGDSALYLCASSLAPGQAEAYFGPGTRLTVT.

In its sample, this clonotype was seen many times. The chain is built from TRBV6-5 and TRBJ2-7; weak D call: TRBD1 (5 bases). CDR1 is MNHEY and CDR2 is SVGAGI in the germline V gene. The CDR3 is 14 amino acids. Trimming stripped 4 bases from V and 5 bases from J, with 15 bases between. DNA of the CDR3: TGTGCCAGCAGTTCTATTCAGGGATGGGACGAGCAGTACTTC. Amino acid sequence: CASSSIQGWDEQYF.

The sample holds many counts of this clonotype. This chain connects TRBV12-3 or TRBV12-4 to TRBJ1-4; D possibly corresponds to TRBD1 (6 bases). V gave up 2 bases and J gave up 8 bases, with 9 bases separating them. This CDR3 contains 13 residues. The CDR3 region has the DNA TGTGCCAGCAGTTTAAGAGGGGGAGAAAAACTGTTTTTT. This encodes CASSLRGGEKLFF.

The chain recombines TRBV6-2 or TRBV6-3 with TRBJ2-5, with D hard to call. The closer fit of TRBJ2-7 to the DNA end suggests the J call may be wrong. CDR3 size: 14 residues. Germline lookup yields CDR1 MNHEY and CDR2 SVGEGT. In nucleotides, the CDR3 is TGTGCCAGCGCTATACTGGGTCTAACCTACGAGCAGTACTTC. This gives the protein CASAILGLTYEQYF.

This clonotype was recorded once. The chain couples TRBV12-3 or TRBV12-4 to TRBJ1-1, with D possibly TRBD1 on 5 matching bases. Trimming took off 6 bases at V and 2 bases at J, with 13 bases between the two ends. CDR3 length: 14 residues. The CDR3 protein is CASSTLQGNTEAFF. The CDR3 DNA reads TGTGCCAGCAGCACCCTTCAGGGAAACACTGAAGCTTTCTTT.